This T cell receptor beta chain was found in a study of blood T cells in healthy people across ages. Study information: About one barcoded beta molecule per two T cells was captured by template switching.

The use of a sample-barcoded 5' primer and a J-beta primer mix characterized a second PCR of about 7 to 12 cycles. With 12 random nucleotides, a template-switch adaptor tagged each individual cDNA molecule. TCRdb recomputed calls from the 5' RACE reads with MiXCR, one row per CDR3 protein. Seen here are some 790,000 distinct CDR3 sequences, roughly 26% observed once, and the top ten hold around 15%. General study results and limits: Changes seen in expanded clonotypes were possibly confounded by donor CMV status left unknown.

The CDR3 is 15 residues long. V was clipped by 2 bases and J by 3 bases; unmatched bases: 3. Germline V gene data show CDR1 as SGHAT and CDR2 as FQNNGV. The sample holds many counts of this clonotype. What it recognizes is unknown. The rearrangement links TRBV11-2 to TRBJ2-7; 11 bases fit TRBD2. Input material: blood. This clonotype was sampled from an elderly woman in good health. CDR3: CASSLRLAGHYEQYF. DNA for the CDR3: TGTGCCAGCAGCTTAAGACTAGCGGGACACTACGAGCAGTACTTC.